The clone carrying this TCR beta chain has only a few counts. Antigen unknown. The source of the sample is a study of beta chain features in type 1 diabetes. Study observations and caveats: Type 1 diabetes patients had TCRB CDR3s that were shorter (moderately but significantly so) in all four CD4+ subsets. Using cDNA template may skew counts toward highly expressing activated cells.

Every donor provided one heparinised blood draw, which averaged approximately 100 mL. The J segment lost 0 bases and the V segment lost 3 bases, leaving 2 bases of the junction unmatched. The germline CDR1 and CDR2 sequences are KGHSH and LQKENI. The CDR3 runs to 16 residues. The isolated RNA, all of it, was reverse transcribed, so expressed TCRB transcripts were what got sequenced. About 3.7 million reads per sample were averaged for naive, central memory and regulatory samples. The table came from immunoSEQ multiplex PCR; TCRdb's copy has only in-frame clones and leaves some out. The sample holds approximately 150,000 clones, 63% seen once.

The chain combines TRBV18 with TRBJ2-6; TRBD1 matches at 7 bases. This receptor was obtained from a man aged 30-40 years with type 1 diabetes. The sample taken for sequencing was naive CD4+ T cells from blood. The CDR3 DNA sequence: TGTGCCAGCTCACCCGGGACAGCCTCTGGGGCCAACGTCCTGACTTTC. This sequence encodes CASSPGTASGANVLTF.